This T cell receptor beta chain comes out of a study of CD8 T cells in ankylosing spondylitis. General study findings and limits: Made up of under ten highly homologous variants, a TCR beta motif appeared characteristic of ankylosing spondylitis blood. Some motif variants were previously reported in reactive arthritis synovial fluid and blood.

Quantitative 5'-RACE with molecular barcodes was used to make the TCR beta libraries. TCRdb reprocessed the 5' RACE reads via MiXCR and lists one record per CDR3 protein. Here the sample spans more than 400,000 distinct CDR3 sequences, 5.3% being singletons. The sample holds a few counts of this clonotype. Its antigen is unknown. Trimming took 5 bases from V and 0 from J, leaving 10 bases between them. In germline, CDR1 is SGHTA, CDR2 FQGNSA. The CDR3 length is 14 residues. The specimen was blood, either unsorted or a sorted T cell fraction (not recorded which). V is TRBV7-2 and J is TRBJ2-5; D remains ambiguous. This TCR derives from a male donor with ankylosing spondylitis. The CDR3 region is CASSRGPHQETQYF. In DNA form, the CDR3 reads TGTGCCAGCAGCCGAGGACCGCACCAAGAGACCCAGTACTTC.